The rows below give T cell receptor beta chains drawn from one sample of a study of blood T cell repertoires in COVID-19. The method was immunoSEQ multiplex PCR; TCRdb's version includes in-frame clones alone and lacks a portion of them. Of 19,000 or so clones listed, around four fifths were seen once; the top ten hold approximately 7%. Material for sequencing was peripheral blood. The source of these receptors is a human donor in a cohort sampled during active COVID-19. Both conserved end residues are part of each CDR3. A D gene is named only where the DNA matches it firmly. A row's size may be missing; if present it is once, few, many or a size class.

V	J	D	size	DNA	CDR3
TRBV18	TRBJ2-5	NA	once	TGTGCCAGCTCACCCATCCAGGCTTCATCCCGGGGGTACTTC	CASSPIQASSRGYF
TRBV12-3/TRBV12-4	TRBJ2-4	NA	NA	TGTGCCAGCAGTGGAGGGACCATTCAGTACTTC	CASSGGTIQYF
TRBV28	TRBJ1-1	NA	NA	TGTGCCAGCAGCCGAACAGGGGAAGCTTTCTTT	CASSRTGEAFF
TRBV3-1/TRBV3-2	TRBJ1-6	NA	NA	TGTGCCAGCAGCCAAGTCCGGACTGGCTCTTATAATTCACCCCTCCACTTT	CASSQVRTGSYNSPLHF
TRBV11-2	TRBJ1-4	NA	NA	TGTGCCAGCACCACGTGGGGGGCTAATGAAAAACTGTTTTTT	CASTTWGANEKLFF
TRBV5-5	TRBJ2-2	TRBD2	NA	TGTGCCAGCAGCCCGGGGGGTTCGAACACCGGGGAGCTGTTTTTT	CASSPGGSNTGELFF
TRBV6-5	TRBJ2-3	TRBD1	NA	TGTGCCAGTAACCGGGACAGGGGGCAAGATACGCAGTATTTT	CASNRDRGQDTQYF
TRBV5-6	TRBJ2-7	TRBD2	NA	TGTGCCAGCAGCTCCCGGACTAGCGGGGGCAAAATCTCCTACGAGCAGTACTTC	CASSSRTSGGKISYEQYF
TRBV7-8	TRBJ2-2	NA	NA	TGTGCCACCAGCGATTATCGGGGGACAGTTAACACCGGGGAGCTGTTTTTT	CATSDYRGTVNTGELFF
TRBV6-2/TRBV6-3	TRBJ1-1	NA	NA	TGTGCCAGCAGTTACTGGGGGAGGGGCGGTGCAATAGAAGCTTTCTTT	CASSYWGRGGAIEAFF
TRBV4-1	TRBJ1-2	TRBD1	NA	TGCGCCAGCAGCCAAGCTGGGACAGGGGGCCCGTATGGCTACACCTTC	CASSQAGTGGPYGYTF
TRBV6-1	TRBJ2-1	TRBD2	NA	TGTGCCAGCAGTGCATATTGGCGGGGGAGCTCCTACAATGAGCAGTTCTTC	CASSAYWRGSSYNEQFF
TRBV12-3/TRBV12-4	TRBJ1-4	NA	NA	TGTGCCAGCAGACGGTACGGTGAAAAACTGTTTTTT	CASRRYGEKLFF
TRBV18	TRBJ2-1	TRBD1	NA	TGTGCCAGCTCACCACCGGTGGGGGACAGACATTACAATGAGCAGTTCTTC	CASSPPVGDRHYNEQFF
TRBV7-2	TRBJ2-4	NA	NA	TGTGCCAGCAGCTCCGACAGAAACATTCAGTACTTC	CASSSDRNIQYF
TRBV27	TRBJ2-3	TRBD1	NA	TGTGCCAGCAGTTTATTTTCTAGGGTGGTGGGACAGGGGAGCCTCACAGATACGCAGTATTTT	CASSLFSRVVGQGSLTDTQYF
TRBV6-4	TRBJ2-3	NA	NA	TGTGCCAGCAGTGACTCCCGGACAGATACGCAGTATTTT	CASSDSRTDTQYF
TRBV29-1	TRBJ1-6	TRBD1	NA	TGCAGCGTTGTCCTCGGGACAGGGGGAACTTCACCCCTCCACTTT	CSVVLGTGGTSPLHF
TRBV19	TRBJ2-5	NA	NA	TGTGCCAGTAGTATGGCGGCTCTACGACCTATGGAGACCCAGTACTTC	CASSMAALRPMETQYF
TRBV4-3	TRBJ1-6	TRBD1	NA	TGCGCCAGCAGCCAAGGACAGGGAAGTTGGTATTCACCCCTCCACTTT	CASSQGQGSWYSPLHF
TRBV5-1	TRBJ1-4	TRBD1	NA	TGCGCCAGCAGCTTTGACAGGGGAAAACTGTTTTTT	CASSFDRGKLFF
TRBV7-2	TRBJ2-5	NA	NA	TGTGCCAGCAGCTTAAAAGCAAGAGAGACCCAGTACTTC	CASSLKARETQYF
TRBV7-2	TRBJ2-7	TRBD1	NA	TGTGCCAGCAGCTCAGGACAGGCAAGCTCCTACGAGCAGTACTTC	CASSSGQASSYEQYF
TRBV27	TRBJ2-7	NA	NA	TGTGCCAGCAGTTTTGCTCTCCCTCAGGGGAAGCCCTACGAGCAGTACTTC	CASSFALPQGKPYEQYF
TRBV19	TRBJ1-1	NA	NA	TGTGCCAGTAGTGTCGGGTCCGACCTGAACACTGAAGCTTTCTTT	CASSVGSDLNTEAFF
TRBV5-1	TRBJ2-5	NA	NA	TGCGCCAGCAGCTTGTCGCAGGGCCGGGAGACCCAGTACTTC	CASSLSQGRETQYF
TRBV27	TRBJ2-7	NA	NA	TGTGCCAGCAGTTCTCCGGTCTCCTACGAGCAGTACTTC	CASSSPVSYEQYF
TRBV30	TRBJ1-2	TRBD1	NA	TGTGCCTCAACCAGGACAGGGGAGAGGAGTACCTTC	CASTRTGERSTF